Below, one T cell receptor (beta chain) is given with its context. This receptor's antigen is unknown. Base qualities are not recorded, but no much larger clone differs from it by a single base. The data stem from a study of somatic mutations in cytotoxic T cells in rheumatoid arthritis (dated by TCRdb to about 2017). Looking at the study overall: Sorted V beta1+ cells also underwent TCRB sequencing, and some V beta antibody-stained T-cell populations were flow-sorted at nearly 100% purity on a FACSAria II or Sony SH800. TCRB deep sequencing was performed for 65 rheumatoid arthritis patients and 20 healthy controls. In newly diagnosed rheumatoid arthritis without treatment, the study examined if expanded CD8+ T-cell clones harbor somatic mutations, relying on TCRB deep sequencing to characterize clonality. The median ages of the patient and control groups were essentially identical.

Sequencing of TCRB CDR3 was done on genomic DNA with the immunoSEQ assay. Regarding the original processing steps: Analyses were restricted to productive TCRB rearrangements. Defining a clone by its unique TCRB CDR3 sequence, the study calculated clonality as a productive clonality index derived from Shannon entropy. Repertoire overlap between two samples was calculated from the template counts of each clone relative to total templates per sample. Flow cytometry-measured V-gene usage correlated with V-gene usage from TCRB sequencing, with a Spearman r of less than 0.65. TCRdb holds this immuneACCESS table with in-frame rearrangements only. Some clones are missing; in checked studies, unresolved V genes explain under half, and the rest has no known cause. The D gene and trimming were derived from the DNA, and the V and J assignments and clone size from that table. The sample has some 6,500 clones on record, around three fifths of them singletons. Under 30% of the sample is taken by the ten largest.

Results the study describes overall, beyond this receptor: An increase of CD8+ clonality with age was seen in patients (Spearman r ~ 0.49) but not in healthy controls. The largest CD8+ clone made up more than 20% of CD8+ cells in about an eighth of the roughly 65 patients, and blood and synovial fluid shared several identical CD8+ TCRB sequences. Viral specificity could not be ruled out by absence from virus-specific databases, and the antigen targets of the expanded CD8+ clones remained unknown. CD8+ T-cell clonality did not differ significantly between rheumatoid arthritis patients and age-matched healthy controls. The slight underrepresentation of TRBV07 in patients was not corrected for multiple comparisons.

The germline V gene supplies CDR1 SGHRS and CDR2 YFSETQ. The V end gives up 6 bases and the J end 9 bases, leaving 22 bases in the junction not matched to a gene. From the cysteine up to the phenylalanine, the CDR3 has a length of 18 residues. Just CDR3 DNA is preserved here, 54 bases in frame from base 1. Healthy controls were some 20 blood donors whose buffy coats were used, with a median age of about 56 years (range about 20-75) and approximately 51% female. On an AutoMACS, CD4+ and CD8+ cells were isolated via positive magnetic bead selection, and their purity was verified by flow cytometry. Isolation of peripheral blood mononuclear cells was done through Ficoll-Paque PLUS density gradient separation. DNA from CD4-enriched, CD8-enriched or PBMC samples was extracted using Nucleospin Tissue or Tissue XS kits and then quantified on a Qubit 2.0 fluorometer.

This sequence uses TRBV5-1 and TRBJ2-1; 9 bases in the junction line up with TRBD2. Sequencing was performed on CD8+ T cells sorted from blood. The clonotype comes from a middle-aged woman in good health. The CDR3 loop reads CASKKLIDSGRGWGEQFF. Read as DNA, the sequence is TGCGCCAGCAAAAAGTTGATCGATAGCGGGAGAGGTTGGGGTGAGCAGTTCTTC.